A single sample gave rise to the 11 T cell receptor beta chains below, sequenced in a study of blood T cell repertoires in COVID-19. Repertoires were generated with immunoSEQ multiplex PCR, while TCRdb's copy carries only in-frame clones and drops some. The table lists some 340,000 clones, around 86% of them singletons. The sequencing sample was made of PBMCs or T cells enriched from blood (not recorded which). The source of these receptors is a woman aged 45-65 years who had recovered from COVID-19.

Worth noting for this clone: This sample includes further DNA sequences coding for the same CDR3. The chain has TRBV7-3 and TRBJ1-1; 7 positions match TRBD1. Germline values: CDR1 SGHTA, CDR2 FQGTGA. The junction had 5 bases not matched to a gene; V was cut back by 5 bases and J by 5 bases. There are 13 residues in the CDR3. The CDR3 bases are TGTGCCAGCAGCCGGGACAGAGGGACTGAAGCTTTCTTT. It specifies CASSRDRGTEAFF.

The chain's CDR3 is CASRDRVDNEQFF. CDR3 nucleotides: TGTGCCAGCAGGGACAGGGTGGACAATGAGCAGTTCTTC. The rearrangement links TRBV25-1 to TRBJ2-1, with TRBD1 matching over 8 bases. V was clipped by 6 bases and J by 5 bases; unmatched bases: 3. This CDR3 comprises 13 residues. Germline CDR1 and CDR2: MGHDK and SYGVNS.

This clone showed up just a few times. The chain is built from TRBV7-8 and TRBJ1-1, with 8 bases aligning to TRBD1. The trim removed 1 base at V and 6 bases at J, leaving 7 bases unmatched. The CDR3 is 15 amino acids. Germline CDR1 reads SGHVS; CDR2 reads FQNEAQ. The CDR3 nucleotides read TGTGCCAGCAGCTTAGTCCAGGGGGCGAGGTCTGAAGCTTTCTTT. Protein sequence: CASSLVQGARSEAFF.

The rearrangement joins TRBV2 to TRBJ1-1; D possibly corresponds to TRBD1 (5 bases). Trimming cost V 4 bases and J 6 bases, with 9 bases left between them. The CDR3 is made up of 12 amino acids. Germline CDR1 and CDR2: SNHLY and FYNNEI. The CDR3 reads CASSVRGPEAFF. The DNA of the CDR3 is TGTGCCAGCAGTGTTAGGGGCCCTGAAGCTTTCTTT. The complete variable domain, with remaining parts taken from reference TRBV2 and TRBJ1-1, reads EPEVTQTPSHQVTQMGQEVILRCVPISNHLYFYWYRQILGQKVEFLVSFYNNEISEKSEIFDDQFSVERPDGSNFTLKIRSTKLEDSAMYFCASSVRGPEAFFGQGTRLTVV.

This rearrangement joins TRBV14 to TRBJ1-2; 7 bases are a match to TRBD1. There are 16 residues in the CDR3. V lost 4 bases, J lost 3 bases, and 11 bases stayed unmatched. Looked up from germline, CDR1 is SGHDN and CDR2 is FVKESK. This CDR3 reads CASSPDREPSYYGYTF. CDR3 coding DNA: TGTGCCAGCAGCCCCGACAGGGAACCTTCCTACTATGGCTACACCTTC.

The count of this clone is one. V gene TRBV27 combines with J gene TRBJ2-6; D might be TRBD1 (6 bases). This CDR3 spans 14 amino acids. Trimming took off 3 bases at V and 13 bases at J, with 16 bases between the two ends. From germline, CDR1 is MNHEY and CDR2 SMNVEV (reference sequence). The chain's CDR3 is CASSFRGAPIVLTF. The CDR3 nucleotides are TGTGCCAGCAGTTTCAGGGGCGCCCCTATAGTCCTGACTTTC.

The rearrangement links TRBV2 to TRBJ2-1; 11 nucleotides agree with TRBD1. CDR1 SNHLY and CDR2 FYNNEI come from the germline V gene. V lost 4 bases and J lost 4; bases outside the gene matches: 3. CDR3 length: 15 amino acids. CDR3 nucleotides: TGTGCCAGCAGTGTGGACAGGGGGCGTTACAATGAGCAGTTCTTC. Its protein is CASSVDRGRYNEQFF.

In its sample, this clone was seen once. This chain links TRBV4-2 with TRBJ2-3; the D gene is possibly TRBD2 (7 bases). Trimming took off 4 bases at V and 2 bases at J, with 16 bases between the two ends. The length of the CDR3 is 16 residues. Germline V gene data show CDR1 as LGHNA and CDR2 as YNFKEQ. CDR3 loop: CASSLRGGGITDTQYF. The CDR3 nucleotides are TGTGCCAGCAGCCTCAGAGGGGGGGGGATCACAGATACGCAGTATTTT.

This rearrangement joins TRBV10-1 to TRBJ2-5; 9 bases line up with TRBD1. With 8 bases clipped from V and 5 bases from J, the junction kept 12 bases outside the gene matches. The CDR3 consists of 15 residues. Germline-derived CDR1 and CDR2 are WNHNN and SYGVQD (reference sequence). The CDR3 nucleotides are TGCGCCAGCCTATTCAACAGGGGGCGCGGGGAGACCCAGTACTTC. Protein: CASLFNRGRGETQYF.

The J gene is TRBJ1-1, the V gene TRBV2, with a weak D call TRBD1 (5 bases). CDR3 size: 14 residues. Germline loops: CDR1 SNHLY, CDR2 FYNNEI. V was shortened by 5 bases and J by 0 bases, with 10 bases between the two germline ends. This CDR3 reads CASSPTDMNTEAFF. Written as DNA, the CDR3 is TGTGCCAGCAGTCCGACAGACATGAACACTGAAGCTTTCTTT.

CDR3 amino acids: CASSLLKGLGEQYF. The CDR3 nucleotides read TGTGCCAGCAGCCTACTTAAGGGGTTAGGCGAGCAGTACTTC. The chain employs TRBV3-1 (or the pseudogene TRBV3-2) and TRBJ2-7; tentative D call: TRBD1 (5 bases). The V gene's germline CDR1 is LGHDT and CDR2 YNNKEL (reference sequence). Trimming pared 4 bases from V and 6 bases from J, leaving 16 bases between. The CDR3 is 14 amino acids.